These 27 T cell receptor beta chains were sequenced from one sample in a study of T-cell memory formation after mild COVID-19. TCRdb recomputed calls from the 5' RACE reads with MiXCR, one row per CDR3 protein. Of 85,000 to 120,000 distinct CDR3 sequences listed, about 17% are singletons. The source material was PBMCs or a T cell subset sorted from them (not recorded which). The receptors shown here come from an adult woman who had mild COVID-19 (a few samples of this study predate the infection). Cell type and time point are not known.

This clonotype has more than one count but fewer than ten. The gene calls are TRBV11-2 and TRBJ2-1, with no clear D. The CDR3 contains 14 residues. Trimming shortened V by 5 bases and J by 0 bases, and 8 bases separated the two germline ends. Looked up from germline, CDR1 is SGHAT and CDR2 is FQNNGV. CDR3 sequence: CASSTVISYNEQFF. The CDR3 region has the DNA TGTGCCAGCAGCACAGTGATCTCCTACAATGAGCAGTTCTTC.

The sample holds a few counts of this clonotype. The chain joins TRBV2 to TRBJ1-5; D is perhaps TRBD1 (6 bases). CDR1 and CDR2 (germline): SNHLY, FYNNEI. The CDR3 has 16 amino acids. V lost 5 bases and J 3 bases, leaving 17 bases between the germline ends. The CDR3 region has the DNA TGTGCCAGCAGTAAGGGGGTAGGACCTCTCAATCAGCCCCAGCATTTT. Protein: CASSKGVGPLNQPQHF.

CDR3 bases: TGTGCCAGCAGCCACAAAGAGTATAGCAATCAGCCCCAGCATTTT. Translated: CASSHKEYSNQPQHF. The chain has TRBV4-2 and TRBJ1-5; D call uncertain. This CDR3 contains 15 residues. Germline values: CDR1 LGHNA, CDR2 YNFKEQ. Trimming shortened V by 3 bases and J by 0 bases, and 9 bases separated the two germline ends.

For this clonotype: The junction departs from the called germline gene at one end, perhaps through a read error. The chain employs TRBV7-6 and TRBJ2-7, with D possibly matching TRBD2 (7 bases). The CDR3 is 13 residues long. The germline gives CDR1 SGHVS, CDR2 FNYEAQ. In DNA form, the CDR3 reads TGTGCCAGCGGCTTTGGGGGGGCGTACGAGCAGTACTTC. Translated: CASGFGGAYEQYF. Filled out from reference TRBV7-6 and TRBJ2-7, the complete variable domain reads GAGVSQSPRYKVTKRGQDVALRCDPISGHVSLYWYRQALGQGPEFLTYFNYEAQQDKSGLPNDRFSAERPEGSISTLTIQRTEQRDSAMYRCASGFGGAYEQYFGPGTRLTVT.

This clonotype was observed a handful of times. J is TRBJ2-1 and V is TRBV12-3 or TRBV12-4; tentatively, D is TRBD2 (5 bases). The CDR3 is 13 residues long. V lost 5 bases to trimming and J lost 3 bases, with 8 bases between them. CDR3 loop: CASSPAGYNEQFF. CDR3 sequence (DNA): TGTGCCAGCAGTCCGGCGGGCTACAATGAGCAGTTCTTC.

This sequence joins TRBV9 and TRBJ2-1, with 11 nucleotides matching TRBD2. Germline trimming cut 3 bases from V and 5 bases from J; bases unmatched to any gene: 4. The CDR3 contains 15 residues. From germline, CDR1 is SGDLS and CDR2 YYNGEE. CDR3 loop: CASSAGLAAHNEQFF. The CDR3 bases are TGTGCCAGCAGCGCGGGACTAGCGGCTCACAATGAGCAGTTCTTC.

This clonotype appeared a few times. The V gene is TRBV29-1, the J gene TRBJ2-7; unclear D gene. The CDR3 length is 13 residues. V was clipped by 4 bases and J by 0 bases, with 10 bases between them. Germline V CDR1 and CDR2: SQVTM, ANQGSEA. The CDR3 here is CSVVAPSSYEQYF. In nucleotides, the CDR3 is TGCAGCGTTGTAGCACCCAGCTCCTACGAGCAGTACTTC.

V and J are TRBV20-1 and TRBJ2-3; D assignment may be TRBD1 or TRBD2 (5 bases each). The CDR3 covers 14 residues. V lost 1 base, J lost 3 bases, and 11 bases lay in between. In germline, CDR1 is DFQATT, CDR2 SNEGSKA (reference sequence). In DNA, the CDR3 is TGCAGTGCTAGAGGGCAGGGACCGACAGATACGCAGTATTTT. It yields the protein CSARGQGPTDTQYF.

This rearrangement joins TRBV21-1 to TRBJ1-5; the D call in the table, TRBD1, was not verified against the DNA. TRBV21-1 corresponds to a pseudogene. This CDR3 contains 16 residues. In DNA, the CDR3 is TGTGCCAGCAGCAAAGTGGGGACCGGGGAGGGACAGCCCCAGCATTTT. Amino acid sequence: CASSKVGTGEGQPQHF.

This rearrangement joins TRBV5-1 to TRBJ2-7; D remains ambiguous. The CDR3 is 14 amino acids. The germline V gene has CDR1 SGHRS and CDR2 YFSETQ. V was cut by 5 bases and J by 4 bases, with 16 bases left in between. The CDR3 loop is CASSPAVGSYEQYF. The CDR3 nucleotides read TGCGCCAGCAGTCCTGCCGTCGGGTCTTACGAGCAGTACTTC.

The CDR3 loop is CSVGRSGAPYEQYF. The CDR3 bases are TGCAGCGTTGGAAGGAGCGGGGCACCCTACGAGCAGTACTTC. The chain employs TRBV29-1 and TRBJ2-7; 7 positions agree with TRBD2. The CDR3 is 14 residues long. J lost 2 bases, V lost 4 bases, and 8 bases had no gene match. CDR1 and CDR2 (germline): SQVTM, ANQGSEA.

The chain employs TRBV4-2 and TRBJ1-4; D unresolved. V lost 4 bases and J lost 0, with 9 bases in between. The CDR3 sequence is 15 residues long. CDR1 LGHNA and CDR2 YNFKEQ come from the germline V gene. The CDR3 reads CASSPLAATNEKLFF. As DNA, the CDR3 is TGTGCCAGCAGCCCCTTGGCAGCAACTAATGAAAAACTGTTTTTT.

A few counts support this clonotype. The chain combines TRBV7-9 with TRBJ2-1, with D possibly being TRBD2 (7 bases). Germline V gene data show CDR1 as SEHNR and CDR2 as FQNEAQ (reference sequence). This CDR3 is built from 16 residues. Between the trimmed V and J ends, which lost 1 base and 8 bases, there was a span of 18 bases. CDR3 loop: CASSLEGGLTSYEQFF. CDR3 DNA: TGTGCCAGCAGCTTAGAGGGGGGACTAACGTCCTATGAGCAGTTCTTC.

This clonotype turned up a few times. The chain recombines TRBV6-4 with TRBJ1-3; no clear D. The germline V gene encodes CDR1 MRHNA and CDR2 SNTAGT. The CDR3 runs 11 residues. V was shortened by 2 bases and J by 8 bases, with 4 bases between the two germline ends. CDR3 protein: CASSDGYTIYF. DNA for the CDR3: TGTGCCAGCAGTGACGGTTACACCATATATTTT.

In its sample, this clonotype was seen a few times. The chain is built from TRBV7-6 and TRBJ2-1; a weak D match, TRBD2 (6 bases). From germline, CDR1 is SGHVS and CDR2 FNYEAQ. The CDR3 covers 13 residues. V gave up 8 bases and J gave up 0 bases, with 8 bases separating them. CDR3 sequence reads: CASGGSSYNEQFF. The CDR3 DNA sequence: TGTGCCAGCGGGGGGAGCTCCTACAATGAGCAGTTCTTC.

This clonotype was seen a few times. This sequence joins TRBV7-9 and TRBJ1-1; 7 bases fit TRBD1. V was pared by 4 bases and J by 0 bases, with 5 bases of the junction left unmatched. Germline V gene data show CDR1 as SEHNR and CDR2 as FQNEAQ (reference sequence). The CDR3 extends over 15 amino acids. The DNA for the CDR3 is TGTGCCAGCAGCTCCCCGACAGGGTTGAACACTGAAGCTTTCTTT. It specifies CASSSPTGLNTEAFF.

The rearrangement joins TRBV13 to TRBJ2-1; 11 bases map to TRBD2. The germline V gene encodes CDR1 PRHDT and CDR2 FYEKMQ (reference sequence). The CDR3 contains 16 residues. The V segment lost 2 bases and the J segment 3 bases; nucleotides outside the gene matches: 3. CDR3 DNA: TGTGCCAGCAGCTTACAGGGACTAGCGGTCTACAATGAGCAGTTCTTC. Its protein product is CASSLQGLAVYNEQFF. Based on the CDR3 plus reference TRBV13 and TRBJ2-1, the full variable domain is AAGVIQSPRHLIKEKRETATLKCYPIPRHDTVYWYQQGPGQDPQFLISFYEKMQSDKGSIPDRFSAQQFSDYHSELNMSSLELGDSALYFCASSLQGLAVYNEQFFGPGTRLTVL.

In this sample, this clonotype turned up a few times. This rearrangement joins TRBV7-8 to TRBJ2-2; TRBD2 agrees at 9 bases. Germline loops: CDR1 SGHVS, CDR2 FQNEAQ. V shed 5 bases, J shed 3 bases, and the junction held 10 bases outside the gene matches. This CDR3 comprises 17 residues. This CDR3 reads CASSPRWRGGDTGELFF. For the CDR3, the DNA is TGTGCCAGCAGCCCCCGGTGGCGGGGGGGGGACACCGGGGAGCTGTTTTTT.

This CDR3 is CASSRLNQPQHF. CDR3 in DNA: TGTGCCAGCAGCCGTCTCAATCAGCCCCAGCATTTT. The chain recombines TRBV6-1 with TRBJ1-5; D not certain. In germline, CDR1 is MNHNS, CDR2 SASEGT. V dropped 6 bases and J dropped 3 bases, with 6 bases sitting between them. CDR3 size: 12 residues.

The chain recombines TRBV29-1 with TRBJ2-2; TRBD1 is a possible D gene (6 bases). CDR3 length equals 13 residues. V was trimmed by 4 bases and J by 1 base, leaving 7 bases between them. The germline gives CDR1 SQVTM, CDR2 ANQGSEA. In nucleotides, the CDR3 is TGCAGCGTTGGACAGGAGAACACCGGGGAGCTGTTTTTT. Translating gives CSVGQENTGELFF.

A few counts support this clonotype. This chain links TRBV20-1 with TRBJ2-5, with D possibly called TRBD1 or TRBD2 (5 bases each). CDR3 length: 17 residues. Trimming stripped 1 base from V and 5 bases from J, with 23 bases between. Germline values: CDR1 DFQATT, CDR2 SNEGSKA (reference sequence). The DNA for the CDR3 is TGCAGTGCTAGAGGCCAGACTACCGGGACCAGTTGGGAGACCCAGTACTTC. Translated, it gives CSARGQTTGTSWETQYF.

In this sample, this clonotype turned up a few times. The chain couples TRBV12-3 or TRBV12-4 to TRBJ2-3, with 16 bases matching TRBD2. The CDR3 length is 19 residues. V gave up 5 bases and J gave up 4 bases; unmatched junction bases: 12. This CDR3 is CASSIPGTSGGARSDTQYF. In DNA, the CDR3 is TGTGCCAGCAGTATCCCGGGGACTAGCGGGGGGGCAAGGTCAGATACGCAGTATTTT.

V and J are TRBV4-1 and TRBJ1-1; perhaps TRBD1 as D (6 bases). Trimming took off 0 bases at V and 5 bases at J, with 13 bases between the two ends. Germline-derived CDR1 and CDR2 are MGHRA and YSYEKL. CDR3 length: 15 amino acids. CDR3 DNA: TGCGCCAGCAGCCAAGAGCGGCAGGGGTTTACTGAAGCTTTCTTT. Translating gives CASSQERQGFTEAFF.

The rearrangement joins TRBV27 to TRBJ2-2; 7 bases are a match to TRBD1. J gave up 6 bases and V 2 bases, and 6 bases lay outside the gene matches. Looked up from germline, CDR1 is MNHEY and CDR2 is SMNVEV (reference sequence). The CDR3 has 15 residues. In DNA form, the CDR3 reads TGTGCCAGCAGTTTACGACAGGGATGGGCCGGGGAGCTGTTTTTT. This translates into CASSLRQGWAGELFF.

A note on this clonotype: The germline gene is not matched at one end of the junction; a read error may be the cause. In DNA, the CDR3 is TGTGCCAGCTCTCCCCCGGGGGGGGGCATGGACTTC. Amino acid sequence: CASSPPGGGMDF. This chain connects TRBV6-2 or TRBV6-3 to TRBJ2-4; 8 nucleotides match TRBD2. Germline CDR1 and CDR2: MNHEY and SVGEGT. The CDR3 runs 12 residues.

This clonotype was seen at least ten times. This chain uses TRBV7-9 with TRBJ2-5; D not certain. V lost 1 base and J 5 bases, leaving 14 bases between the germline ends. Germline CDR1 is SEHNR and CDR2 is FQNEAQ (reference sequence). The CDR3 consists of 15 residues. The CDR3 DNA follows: TGTGCCAGCAGCTTAGTTGCGGCCAGGAAGGAGACCCAGTACTTC. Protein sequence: CASSLVAARKETQYF. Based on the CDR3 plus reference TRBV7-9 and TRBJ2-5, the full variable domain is DTGVSQNPRHKITKRGQNVTFRCDPISEHNRLYWYRQTLGQGPEFLTYFQNEAQLEKSRLLSDRFSAERPKGSFSTLEIQRTEQGDSAMYLCASSLVAARKETQYFGPGTRLLVL.

CDR3 coding DNA: TGTGCCAGCAGCTTGGGCCTAGCGGGGGTCTACGAGCAGTACTTC. Translating it yields CASSLGLAGVYEQYF. The chain combines TRBV5-4 with TRBJ2-7; 10 bases are a match to TRBD2. CDR1 and CDR2 (germline): SGHNT, YYREEE (reference sequence). V gave up 0 bases and J gave up 3 bases; unmatched junction bases: 3. The CDR3 loop spans 15 amino acids.